This paragraph reports one T cell receptor beta chain. Its cognate antigen has yet to be identified. Base quality data are lacking; no much larger clone is found one base away. The data belong to a study of technical replicates of blood from a handful of donors listed by TCRdb under 2017. Libraries were built with the immunoSEQ multiplex PCR assay. The source is immuneACCESS, and TCRdb retained only in-frame sequences with V and J called. Part of the clones is not carried over; for the studies checked, unresolved V genes explain less than half of this, and the remainder is unexplained. The sample table records about 14,000 clones; roughly 80% of these occur just once. The ten largest make up around 12% of the sample. As encoded in the germline V gene, CDR1 is SGHAT while CDR2 is FQNNGV. The germline V end is reduced by 2 bases and the J end by 7 bases; junction bases left unmatched: 4. Counted from cysteine to phenylalanine, this CDR3 has 13 amino acids. Solely the CDR3 DNA is kept, with 39 bases framed from the first base.

This receptor was identified in a human donor in good health. The sequenced sample was PBMCs. The sequence is built from TRBV11-2 and TRBJ1-1, with TRBD1 identical over 7 junction bases. CDR3 protein: CASSLQGDSEAFF. The DNA sequence reads TGTGCCAGCAGCTTACAGGGGGACAGTGAAGCTTTCTTT.